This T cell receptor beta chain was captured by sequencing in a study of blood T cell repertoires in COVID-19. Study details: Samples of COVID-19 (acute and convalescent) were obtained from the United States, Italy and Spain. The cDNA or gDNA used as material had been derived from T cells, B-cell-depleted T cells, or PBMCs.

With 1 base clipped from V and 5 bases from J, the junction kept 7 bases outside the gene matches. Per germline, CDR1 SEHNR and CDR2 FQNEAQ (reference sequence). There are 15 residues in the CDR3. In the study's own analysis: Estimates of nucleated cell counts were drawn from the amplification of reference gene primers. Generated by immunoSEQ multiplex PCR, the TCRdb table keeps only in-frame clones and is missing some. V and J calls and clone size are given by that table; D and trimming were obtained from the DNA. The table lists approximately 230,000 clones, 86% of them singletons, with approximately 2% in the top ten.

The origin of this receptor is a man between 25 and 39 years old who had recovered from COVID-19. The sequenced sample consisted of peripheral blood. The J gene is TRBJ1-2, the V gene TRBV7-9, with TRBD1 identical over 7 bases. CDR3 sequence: CASSLEGGGRYGYTF. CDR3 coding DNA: TGTGCCAGCAGCTTAGAAGGAGGGGGCAGGTATGGCTACACCTTC.